This is a list of T cell receptor beta chains from one sample in a study of control samples from healthy donors and cancer patients. Assay: immunoSEQ multiplex PCR; the TCRdb copy retains only in-frame clones and omits some. The table shows 110,000 to 150,000 clones, with about 90% occurring only once. The specimen sequenced was blood. These receptors were obtained from a man younger than 35 in good health. CDR3s include the opening cysteine and the closing phenylalanine or tryptophan. D genes are given only for firm matches. Part of the rows lack a size; the others show once, few, many or a class for expanded clones.

d_gene	v_gene	abundance	j_gene	CDR3nt	CDR3aa
.	TRBV29-1	.	TRBJ2-2	TGCAGCGTTGTACCAAACACCGGGGAGCTGTTTTTT	CSVVPNTGELFF
TRBD2	TRBV12-3/TRBV12-4	.	TRBJ2-3	TGTGCCAGCAGTCCCTCGCTAGCGGGGGTGTATTTT	CASSPSLAGVYF
.	TRBV7-8	few	TRBJ2-4	TGTGCCAGCAGCTCCACAGGGAACATTCAGTACTTC	CASSSTGNIQYF
.	TRBV7-9	.	TRBJ2-7	TGTGCCAGCAGCTTAGGGGGGCAGGGAAGAAGCCACGAGCAGTACTTC	CASSLGGQGRSHEQYF
.	TRBV3-1/TRBV3-2	.	TRBJ2-7	TGTGCCAGCAGCCAGTTTTTGGGCGAGCAGTACTTC	CASSQFLGEQYF
.	TRBV2	.	TRBJ1-2	TGTGCCAGCAGTGTGACGGACGTGGGCTACACCTTC	CASSVTDVGYTF
.	TRBV11-3	.	TRBJ2-3	TGTGCCAGCAGCTTAGAACAGACAGATACGCAGTATTTT	CASSLEQTDTQYF
.	TRBV29-1	.	TRBJ1-2	TGCAGCGTTGAAGTCAACGGAGGAGGGAGCGGCTACACCTTC	CSVEVNGGGSGYTF
.	TRBV15	.	TRBJ1-2	TGTGCCACCAGCAGGCCCCCAGGCAGGGGCGGCTACACCTTC	CATSRPPGRGGYTF
.	TRBV4-1	.	TRBJ1-3	TGCGCCAGCAGCCAAGTTGGGGATCGTGGAAACACCATATATTTT	CASSQVGDRGNTIYF
TRBD2	TRBV7-2	.	TRBJ2-3	TGTGCCAGCAGCCCGTCTAGCGGACCCACAGATACGCAGTATTTT	CASSPSSGPTDTQYF
.	TRBV6-5	once	TRBJ1-1	TGTGCCAGCAGTCCGGGGGGGGCTGAAGCTTTCTTT	CASSPGGAEAFF
.	TRBV9	.	TRBJ1-1	TGTGCCAGCAGCGTAGCGGCGGGGATCGGCGCTGAAGCTTTCTTT	CASSVAAGIGAEAFF
.	TRBV27	.	TRBJ2-1	TGTGCCAGCAGTTCGGGACTGAATGAGCAGTTCTTC	CASSSGLNEQFF
TRBD2	TRBV5-4	.	TRBJ2-1	TGTGCCAGCAGCCCCCGCGGGGGGGCCAATAATGAGCAGTTCTTC	CASSPRGGANNEQFF
.	TRBV6-1	.	TRBJ1-1	TGTGCCAGCAGTGAAGCTTATCGGGGGAACACTGAAGCTTTCTTT	CASSEAYRGNTEAFF
.	TRBV5-1	.	TRBJ2-6	TGCGCCAGCAGCTTGGAAGGTGGGGGGGCCAACGTCCTGACTTTC	CASSLEGGGANVLTF
.	TRBV19	.	TRBJ1-2	TGTGCCAGTAGTATCCGACAGGCGTTAGATTATGGCTACACCTTC	CASSIRQALDYGYTF
.	TRBV4-3	.	TRBJ2-3	TGCGCCAGCAGCCAAGAGTGGGCGGCTCCCACAGATACGCAGTATTTT	CASSQEWAAPTDTQYF
TRBD1	TRBV19	.	TRBJ1-2	TGTGCCAGTAGTAGCAGACAGGGTACCTCCTATGGCTACACCTTC	CASSSRQGTSYGYTF
TRBD1	TRBV19	.	TRBJ2-7	TGTGCCAGTAGTAGACAGGGGGAATACGAGCAGTACTTC	CASSRQGEYEQYF
.	TRBV29-1	.	TRBJ1-2	TGCAGCGCCGGGGGAGGACAGAGCTATGGCTACACCTTC	CSAGGGQSYGYTF
.	TRBV6-4	.	TRBJ2-6	TGTGCCAGCAGTGAAACCCGCTCTGGGGCCAACGTCCTGACTTTC	CASSETRSGANVLTF
.	TRBV6-6	.	TRBJ1-4	TGTGCCAGCGTCCCTGCCTCTAATGAAAAACTGTTTTTT	CASVPASNEKLFF
.	TRBV5-5	.	TRBJ2-1	TGTGCCAGCAGCTCTAGATGGGTCGTCGATGAGCAGTTCTTC	CASSSRWVVDEQFF
TRBD1	TRBV9	.	TRBJ1-3	TGTGCCAGCAGCGTGGGACAGGGGACTGGAAACACCATATATTTT	CASSVGQGTGNTIYF
.	TRBV10-3	.	TRBJ2-7	TGTGCCATCAGTGTCTCAGGGGTAAGGAACGAGCAGTACTTC	CAISVSGVRNEQYF
.	TRBV3-1/TRBV3-2	.	TRBJ2-6	TGTGCCAGCACCCGTAGGCCGCCGACAGCCAGTATCGCTGGGGCCAACGTCCTGACTTTC	CASTRRPPTASIAGANVLTF
TRBD1	TRBV16	.	TRBJ1-2	TGTGCCAGCAGCCAACCGGGACAGGGGAAGGGCTACACCTTC	CASSQPGQGKGYTF
TRBD1	TRBV6-5	.	TRBJ2-7	TGTGCCAGCAGTTCCCGGACAGGGGGAGACGAGCAGTACTTC	CASSSRTGGDEQYF
TRBD1	TRBV9	.	TRBJ1-1	TGTGCCAGCAGCTCGGAGGACAGGGACACTGAAGCTTTCTTT	CASSSEDRDTEAFF
.	TRBV6-4	few	TRBJ2-3	TGTGCCAGCAGTGAGGGGGGGGCCCCAGATACGCAGTATTTT	CASSEGGAPDTQYF